This entry lists 32 T cell receptor beta chains sequenced from one sample in a study of a mutant IDH1 vaccine in newly diagnosed glioma. Documented time point: baseline, week 1 (first vaccination visit). Treatment given: pre-vaccination baseline after standard-of-care therapy. This table comes from immunoSEQ multiplex PCR, and its TCRdb copy is limited to in-frame clones, with some not included. This table has around 16,000 clones, almost 80% appearing once. Specimen: PBMCs, collected from a glioma patient treated with radiotherapy, temozolomide or both. The origin of the receptors is a man aged 40-49 years with glioma.

This chain joins TRBV18 and TRBJ2-1, with TRBD2 matching 12 bases. Looked up from germline, CDR1 is KGHSH and CDR2 is LQKENI. V was pared by 2 bases and J by 10 bases, with 12 bases of the junction left unmatched. This CDR3 is built from 17 residues. The CDR3 coding sequence is TGTGCCAGCTCACCAATCGCCCGGACTAGCGGGACTCAGGAGCAGTTCTTC. It specifies CASSPIARTSGTQEQFF.

A few counts support this clone. The rearrangement joins TRBV7-8 to TRBJ2-3, with D uncertain. Germline V CDR1 and CDR2: SGHVS, FQNEAQ. V was clipped by 1 base and J by 4 bases, with 3 bases between them. This CDR3 region has 12 residues. The CDR3 bases are TGTGCCAGCAGCTTAGGGGCAGATACGCAGTATTTT. It encodes CASSLGADTQYF.

The CDR3 bases are TGTGCCAGCAGCGGAAGGGACAGCGGGTTTTGGACCGGGGAGCTGTTTTTT. Protein: CASSGRDSGFWTGELFF. The V call is TRBV13, the J call TRBJ2-2; D is possibly TRBD1 (7 bases). The CDR3 spans 17 residues. Per the germline V gene, CDR1 is PRHDT and CDR2 is FYEKMQ (reference sequence). Trimming removed 5 bases at V and 5 bases at J, with 21 bases between.

The V and J genes are TRBV2 and TRBJ1-1; tentatively, D is TRBD1 (5 bases). The germline gives CDR1 SNHLY, CDR2 FYNNEI. This CDR3 has 13 amino acids. Deletions cut 6 bases from V and 2 bases from J, with 10 bases between. CDR3 bases: TGTGCCAGCAGCGCGGACACCAACACTGAAGCTTTCTTT. This codes for CASSADTNTEAFF. The full variable domain, its missing parts supplied by reference TRBV2 and TRBJ1-1, is EPEVTQTPSHQVTQMGQEVILRCVPISNHLYFYWYRQILGQKVEFLVSFYNNEISEKSEIFDDQFSVERPDGSNFTLKIRSTKLEDSAMYFCASSADTNTEAFFGQGTRLTVV.

This clone appeared a few times. J is TRBJ1-1 and V is TRBV5-1, with D perhaps TRBD1 (5 bases). The germline V gene has CDR1 SGHRS and CDR2 YFSETQ. There are 14 residues in the CDR3. The ends were cut back, 0 bases at V and 4 bases at J, with 10 bases in the middle. CDR3 in amino acids: CASSLGGGGTEAFF. CDR3 DNA sequence: TGCGCCAGCAGCTTGGGTGGTGGGGGCACTGAAGCTTTCTTT.

The chain links TRBV5-6 to TRBJ2-1; tentatively, D is TRBD1 (6 bases). V was pared by 0 bases and J by 8 bases, with 15 bases between. Germline V gives CDR1 SGHDT, CDR2 YYEEEE. The CDR3 is 15 amino acids. Here the CDR3 reads CASSLGSGPGDEQFF. For the CDR3, the DNA is TGTGCCAGCAGCTTGGGGAGTGGGCCAGGGGATGAGCAGTTCTTC.

This chain joins TRBV19 and TRBJ2-2; TRBD2 matches at 10 bases. The CDR3 has 16 residues. V was clipped by 5 bases and J by 7 bases; unmatched bases: 10. CDR1 LNHDA and CDR2 SQIVND come from the germline V gene (reference sequence). Here the CDR3 DNA reads TGTGCCAGTAGTTATCGTCTAGCGGGAGATGGCGGGGAGCTGTTTTTT. Translation gives CASSYRLAGDGGELFF.

This chain links TRBV25-1 with TRBJ2-1; 8 positions match TRBD2. The CDR3 extends over 17 amino acids. The V gene end was trimmed by 4 bases and the J gene end by 3 bases; junction bases not matched to a gene: 11. The germline gives CDR1 MGHDK, CDR2 SYGVNS. The CDR3, as DNA: TGTGCCAGCAGTGTGGCGGCTAGCGGGCGGGTCTACAATGAGCAGTTCTTC. It encodes CASSVAASGRVYNEQFF.

The table lists this clone with a few counts. The chain couples TRBV19 to TRBJ1-2; maybe TRBD1 (6 bases). The length of the CDR3 is 12 residues. Trimming took off 9 bases at V and 4 bases at J, with 12 bases between the two ends. The V gene's germline CDR1 is LNHDA and CDR2 SQIVND (reference sequence). CDR3 loop: CASRDTLYGYTF. The CDR3 DNA is TGTGCCAGCCGGGACACCCTCTATGGCTACACCTTC.

This clone has only a few counts. V usage is TRBV6-6 and J usage is TRBJ1-4; 11 bases fit TRBD1. In germline, CDR1 is MNHNY, CDR2 SVGAGI (reference sequence). Trimming took 0 bases from V and 6 from J; bases not matched to a gene: 0. The CDR3 covers 15 residues. CDR3 DNA sequence: TGTGCCAGCAGTTACTCGGACAGGGGGCATGAAAAACTGTTTTTT. Translated: CASSYSDRGHEKLFF.

This chain joins TRBV6-6 and TRBJ2-7; unclear D gene. This CDR3 has 15 amino acids. CDR1 is MNHNY, CDR2 SVGAGI, per germline (reference sequence). V was cut by 8 bases and J by 1 base, with 18 bases left in between. CDR3 amino acids: CASAGVGDGSYEQYV. The CDR3, as DNA: TGTGCCAGCGCTGGAGTGGGCGACGGGTCCTACGAGCAGTACGTC.

This clone has a handful of counts. This chain joins TRBV19 and TRBJ2-3; no clear D. Germline V lookup: CDR1 LNHDA, CDR2 SQIVND (reference sequence). This CDR3 is 15 amino acids long. V was shortened by 4 bases and J by 0 bases, with 11 bases between the two germline ends. The chain's CDR3 is CASSTGPTSTDTQYF. The DNA of the CDR3 is TGTGCCAGTAGTACCGGCCCGACCAGCACAGATACGCAGTATTTT.

This clone has a handful of counts. This chain joins TRBV5-6 and TRBJ1-5; 9 bases align to TRBD1. Looked up from germline, CDR1 is SGHDT and CDR2 is YYEEEE. Losses at the gene ends were 0 bases for V and 6 bases for J; bases not matched to a gene: 4. The CDR3 has 15 amino acids. CDR3 in amino acids: CASSLAGTGIQPQHF. The CDR3 DNA sequence: TGTGCCAGCAGCTTGGCCGGGACAGGGATTCAGCCCCAGCATTTT.

The rearrangement uses TRBV5-1 and TRBJ2-5; no definite D call. CDR3 size: 15 residues. The germline V and J ends were trimmed by 3 bases and 5 bases, with 17 bases remaining between them. Germline CDR1 is SGHRS and CDR2 is YFSETQ. The CDR3 nucleotides read TGCGCCAGCAGCTCCCCCGATCTCCGTAAGGAGACCCAGTACTTC. Translated, it gives CASSSPDLRKETQYF. Complete variable domain (other parts from reference TRBV5-1 and TRBJ2-5): KAGVTQTPRYLIKTRGQQVTLSCSPISGHRSVSWYQQTPGQGLQFLFEYFSETQRNKGNFPGRFSGRQFSNSRSEMNVSTLELGDSALYLCASSSPDLRKETQYFGPGTRLLVL.

This clone came up once. The chain links TRBV7-8 to TRBJ2-7; D is possibly TRBD1 (6 bases). CDR3 size: 16 residues. Germline V gene data show CDR1 as SGHVS and CDR2 as FQNEAQ. Trimming cost V 4 bases and J 4 bases, with 20 bases left between them. The CDR3 nucleotides are TGTGCCAGCAGCTCGGCCCCCAGGGGTTCCGGGTACGAGCAGTACTTC. This translates into CASSSAPRGSGYEQYF.

V and J are TRBV7-2 and TRBJ2-7, with D unresolved. The germline V gene has CDR1 SGHTA and CDR2 FQGNSA. The CDR3 spans 15 residues. V was trimmed by 4 bases and J by 1 base, leaving 14 bases between them. CDR3 residues: CASSSPSVGSYEQYF. The CDR3 DNA follows: TGTGCCAGCAGCTCCCCCTCCGTAGGGTCCTACGAGCAGTACTTC.

This clone was recorded a few times. The chain joins TRBV9 to TRBJ2-2; no definite D call. With 4 bases removed from V and 7 bases from J, the gap between germline ends came to 11 bases. The CDR3 extends over 13 amino acids. Germline V lookup: CDR1 SGDLS, CDR2 YYNGEE. The CDR3 region is CASSLRPVGELFF. The DNA for the CDR3 is TGTGCCAGCAGCCTTCGGCCGGTCGGGGAGCTGTTTTTT.

The chain couples TRBV5-1 to TRBJ2-2, with D maybe TRBD2 (5 bases). The V gene lost 4 bases and the J gene lost 7 bases, with 17 bases spanning the gap. The V gene's germline CDR1 is SGHRS and CDR2 YFSETQ. The CDR3 length is 15 residues. For the CDR3, the DNA is TGCGCCAGCAGCAACGAGGGCTCGCAAGGCGGGGAGCTGTTTTTT. It is translated as CASSNEGSQGGELFF.

This chain links TRBV7-2 with TRBJ2-6; TRBD1 matches 8 bases. Germline-derived CDR1 and CDR2 are SGHTA and FQGNSA. The CDR3 has 17 amino acids. Trimming removed 5 bases from V and 3 bases from J; junction bases left unmatched: 9. The CDR3 here is CASSRDRIPSGANVLTF. The DNA for the CDR3 is TGTGCCAGCAGCAGGGACAGGATTCCCAGTGGGGCCAACGTCCTGACTTTC.

This clone was seen only once. CDR3 region: CASSPKRQAVGLNTEAFF. The DNA of the CDR3 is TGTGCCAGCTCACCTAAGAGGCAGGCAGTGGGGCTGAACACTGAAGCTTTCTTT. V is TRBV18 and J is TRBJ1-1; D might be TRBD1 (5 bases). The length of the CDR3 is 18 residues. Germline V gene lookup returns CDR1 KGHSH and CDR2 LQKENI. V was shortened by 3 bases and J by 0 bases, with 20 bases between the two germline ends.

The chain recombines TRBV7-9 with TRBJ2-1; perhaps D is TRBD1 or TRBD2 (5 bases each). The V end lost 6 bases, the J end lost 1 base, and 19 bases lay between the germline ends. This CDR3 spans 17 amino acids. Germline V lookup: CDR1 SEHNR, CDR2 FQNEAQ (reference sequence). CDR3 coding DNA: TGTGCCAGCAGGCCTAATCCGGGGCCAAGGTCCTACAATGAGCAGTTCTTC. Protein: CASRPNPGPRSYNEQFF.

The chain joins TRBV19 to TRBJ1-6; possible D gene TRBD1, 5 bases. Trimming removed 0 bases at V and 11 bases at J, with 17 bases between. Germline CDR1 is LNHDA and CDR2 is SQIVND (reference sequence). The CDR3 consists of 16 residues. The CDR3 spells CASSIDLVGLRPPLHF. DNA for the CDR3: TGTGCCAGTAGTATAGACCTCGTGGGGCTCCGTCCACCCCTCCACTTT. The whole variable domain, filled in from reference TRBV19 and TRBJ1-6, reads DGGITQSPKYLFRKEGQNVTLSCEQNLNHDAMYWYRQDPGQGLRLIYYSQIVNDFQKGDIAEGYSVSREKKESFPLTVTSAQKNPTAFYLCASSIDLVGLRPPLHFGNGTRLTVT.

This clone was seen a handful of times. The chain is built from TRBV7-9 and TRBJ2-3, with D hard to call. Germline lookup yields CDR1 SEHNR and CDR2 FQNEAQ (reference sequence). V was trimmed by 3 bases and J by 0 bases, leaving 7 bases between them. This CDR3 spans 14 amino acids. CDR3 sequence (DNA): TGTGCCAGCAGCTTTCCCGGGAGCACAGATACGCAGTATTTT. Its protein product is CASSFPGSTDTQYF.

The CDR3 sequence: CASSVAGGGGNEQFF. CDR3 DNA: TGTGCCAGCAGTGTAGCGGGAGGAGGAGGGAATGAGCAGTTCTTC. The rearrangement links TRBV2 to TRBJ2-1, with 10 bases aligning to TRBD2. The germline V gene has CDR1 SNHLY and CDR2 FYNNEI. After removal of 4 bases from V and 7 bases from J, the junction contained 7 bases not matched to a gene. The CDR3 totals 15 residues.

The CDR3 loop is CASRGRRSSYNEQFF. In nucleotides, the CDR3 is TGTGCCAGTAGAGGAAGGCGGAGCTCCTACAATGAGCAGTTCTTC. V usage is TRBV19 and J usage is TRBJ2-1; the D is unclear. Trimming removed 6 bases at V and 0 bases at J, with 12 bases between. Germline-derived CDR1 and CDR2 are LNHDA and SQIVND (reference sequence). The CDR3 is made up of 15 amino acids.

The chain uses TRBV6-1 and TRBJ1-3; D ambiguous. Germline V gene data show CDR1 as MNHNS and CDR2 as SASEGT. The CDR3 consists of 14 residues. The V gene lost 3 bases and the J gene lost 0 bases, with 6 bases spanning the gap. The CDR3 bases are TGTGCCAGCAGTGACCGAAGCTCTGGAAACACCATATATTTT. Translating it yields CASSDRSSGNTIYF.

V is TRBV9 and J is TRBJ1-3; D is ambiguous. The ends were cut back, 4 bases at V and 4 bases at J, with 15 bases in the middle. The V gene's germline CDR1 is SGDLS and CDR2 YYNGEE. The CDR3 spans 15 residues. The chain's CDR3 is CASSPRRTRGNTIYF. The DNA of the CDR3 is TGTGCCAGCAGCCCGCGACGTACGCGGGGAAACACCATATATTTT.

This clone was detected once. This chain uses TRBV6-4 with TRBJ2-3; 9 bases map to TRBD2. The V and J ends lost 2 bases and 2 bases, in that order; junction bases with no gene match: 2. The V gene's germline CDR1 is MRHNA and CDR2 SNTAGT. This CDR3 is 15 amino acids long. The CDR3 loop is CASSDLAGNTDTQYF. The CDR3 DNA reads TGTGCCAGCAGTGACCTAGCGGGAAACACAGATACGCAGTATTTT.

The chain combines TRBV30 with TRBJ2-3; D remains ambiguous. CDR3 length equals 11 residues. Deletions cut 4 bases from V and 5 bases from J, with 7 bases between. Germline values: CDR1 GTSNPN, CDR2 SVGIG (reference sequence). CDR3 amino acids: CAWTGQDTQYF. The CDR3 region has the DNA TGTGCCTGGACCGGCCAAGATACGCAGTATTTT. The complete variable domain, with remaining parts taken from reference TRBV30 and TRBJ2-3, reads SQTIHQWPATLVQPVGSPLSLECTVEGTSNPNLYWYRQAAGRGLQLLFYSVGIGQISSEVPQNLSASRPQDRQFILSSKKLLLSDSGFYLCAWTGQDTQYFGPGTRLTVL.

A single count supports this clone. The genes are TRBV12-5 and TRBJ2-3; the D gene is possibly TRBD2 (5 bases). Trimming pared 7 bases from V and 1 base from J, leaving 6 bases between. The germline CDR1 and CDR2 sequences are LGHNT and FRNRAP. The CDR3 consists of 12 residues. The CDR3 region is CASAGGTDTQYF. CDR3 DNA: TGTGCTAGTGCCGGGGGCACAGATACGCAGTATTTT.

About this clone itself: At one end, the junction sequence differs from germline, possibly due to a read error. The chain links TRBV7-2 to TRBJ1-3; D gene unclear. The CDR3 is made up of 15 amino acids. The germline CDR1 and CDR2 sequences are SGHTA and FQGNSA. The CDR3 loop is CASSAVQPYGDTIYF. The CDR3 DNA reads as TGTGCCAGCAGCGCCGTTCAGCCGTATGGAGACACCATATATTTT.

The table lists this clone with a few counts. V usage is TRBV16 and J usage is TRBJ2-2, with 9 positions matching TRBD1. V dropped 5 bases and J dropped 4; count of bases not matched to a gene: 2. The CDR3 spans 14 residues. The germline CDR1 and CDR2 sequences are KGHSY and FQNENV. The chain's CDR3 is CASSVGQGTGELFF. As DNA, the CDR3 is TGTGCCAGCAGCGTGGGACAGGGCACCGGGGAGCTGTTTTTT.